This T cell receptor beta chain derives from a study of cytomegalovirus exposure and HLA in healthy donors. The study, taken as a whole, reports: Most TCR beta V segments were productive about 90% or about 30% of the time in an earlier analysis.

CDR1 is GTSNPN, CDR2 SVGIG, per germline (reference sequence). The CDR3 runs 14 residues. Trimming pared 0 bases from V and 1 base from J, leaving 9 bases between. The PCR used 60 Vbeta and 13 Jbeta primers. The protocol was immunoSEQ multiplex PCR, while the TCRdb copy is restricted to in-frame clones and leaves out a portion. The sample shows about 180,000 clones, 75% to 80% of them seen only once. In nominal health when sampled, donors likely had unrecorded immune exposures nonetheless. As concerns this clone: Its antigen is unknown.

The V call is TRBV30, the J call TRBJ1-1; D call uncertain. Sequencing was carried out using PBMCs. The TCR comes from a man aged 35 to 55 in good health and CMV-seropositive. The DNA of the CDR3 is TGTGCCTGGAGTGTAGGCGGGTGGAACACTGAAGCTTTCTTT. Its protein is CAWSVGGWNTEAFF.